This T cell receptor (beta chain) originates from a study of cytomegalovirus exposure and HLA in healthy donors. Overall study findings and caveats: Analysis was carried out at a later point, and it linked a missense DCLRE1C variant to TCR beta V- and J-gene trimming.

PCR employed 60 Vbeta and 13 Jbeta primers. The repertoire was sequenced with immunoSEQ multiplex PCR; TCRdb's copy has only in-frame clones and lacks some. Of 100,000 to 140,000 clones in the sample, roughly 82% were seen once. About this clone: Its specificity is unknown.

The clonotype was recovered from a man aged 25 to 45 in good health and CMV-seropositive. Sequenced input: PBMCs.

The CDR3: CSARHDYEQYF. CDR3 in DNA: TGCAGCGCCCGACATGACTACGAGCAGTACTTC. The rearrangement joins TRBV29-1 to TRBJ2-7; no reliable D call. The germline V gene has CDR1 SQVTM and CDR2 ANQGSEA. V gave up 7 bases and J gave up 3 bases, with 10 bases separating them. The CDR3 extends over 11 amino acids.